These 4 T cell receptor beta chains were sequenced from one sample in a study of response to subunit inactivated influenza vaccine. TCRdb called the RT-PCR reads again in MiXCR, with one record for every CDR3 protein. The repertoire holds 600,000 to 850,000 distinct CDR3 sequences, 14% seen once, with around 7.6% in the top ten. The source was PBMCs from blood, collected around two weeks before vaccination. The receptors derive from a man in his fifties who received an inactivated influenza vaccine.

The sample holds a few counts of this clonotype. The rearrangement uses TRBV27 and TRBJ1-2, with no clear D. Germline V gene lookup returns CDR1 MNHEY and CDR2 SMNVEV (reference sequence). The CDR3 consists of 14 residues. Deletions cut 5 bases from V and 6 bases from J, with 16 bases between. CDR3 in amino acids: CASSQQQGADGYTF. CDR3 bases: TGTGCCAGCAGTCAGCAACAAGGAGCTGATGGCTACACCTTC.

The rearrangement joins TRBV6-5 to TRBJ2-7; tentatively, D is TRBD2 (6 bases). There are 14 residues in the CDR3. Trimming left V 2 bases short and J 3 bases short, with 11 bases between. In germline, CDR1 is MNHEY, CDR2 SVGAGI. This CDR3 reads CASSYLAEGYEQYF. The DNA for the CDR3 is TGTGCCAGCAGTTACCTGGCGGAGGGCTACGAGCAGTACTTC.

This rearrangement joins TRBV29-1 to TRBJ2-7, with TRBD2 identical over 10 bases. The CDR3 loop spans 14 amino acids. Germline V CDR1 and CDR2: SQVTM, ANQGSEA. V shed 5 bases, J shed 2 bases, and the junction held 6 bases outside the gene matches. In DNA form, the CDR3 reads TGCAGCGTTTTCCTAGCGGGAGTCACCTACGAGCAGTACTTC. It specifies CSVFLAGVTYEQYF.

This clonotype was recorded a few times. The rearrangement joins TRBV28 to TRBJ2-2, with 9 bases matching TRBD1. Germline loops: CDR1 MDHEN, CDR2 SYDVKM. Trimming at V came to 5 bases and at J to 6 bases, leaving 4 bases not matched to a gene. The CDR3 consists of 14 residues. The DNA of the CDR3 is TGTGCCAGCAGTGACAGGGGGAGATCCGGGGAGCTGTTTTTT. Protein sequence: CASSDRGRSGELFF.